This TCR beta chain was observed in a study of T-cell memory formation after mild COVID-19. Across the whole study: Clusters of TCRs were largely donor specific.

Note on this clonotype: Its antigen is as yet unknown.

In TCRdb, the 5' RACE reads were re-called with MiXCR into one record per CDR3 protein. The sample has approximately 350,000 distinct CDR3 sequences; approximately 15% are singletons. Findings and caveats of the study: Whereas later expanders leaned CD4+, clones contracting day 15 to 85 showed a balanced CD4/CD8 makeup.

Germline trimming cut 5 bases from V and 5 bases from J; bases unmatched to any gene: 5. The CDR3 runs 15 residues. CDR1 is SGHAT and CDR2 is FQNNGV in the germline V gene. This chain joins TRBV11-2 and TRBJ2-5, with 13 bases identical to TRBD2. The sequenced sample was PBMCs or a T cell subset sorted from them (not recorded which). This sequence was found in a man aged 18 to 30 who had mild COVID-19 (a few samples of this study predate the infection). Cell type and time point are not known. This CDR3 reads CASSPGGLAGETQYF. DNA of the CDR3: TGTGCCAGCAGCCCAGGGGGACTAGCGGGGGAGACCCAGTACTTC.